The 16 T cell receptor beta chains below all came from one sample that was sequenced in a study of shared T cell receptors in the human thymus. TCRdb keeps only in-frame clones here, not all; method: immunoSEQ multiplex PCR. Among around 67,000 clones, roughly 96% were seen once, and the ten largest hold about 0.03%. Sequenced: thymocytes. These receptors originate from a human donor.

The chain joins TRBV9 to TRBJ1-3; TRBD1 agrees at 9 bases. Germline trimming cut 0 bases from V and 3 bases from J; bases unmatched to any gene: 10. Looked up from germline, CDR1 is SGDLS and CDR2 is YYNGEE. This CDR3 is built from 18 residues. The CDR3 region has the DNA TGTGCCAGCAGCGTAGCATGTGGTACAGGGGGCTTTGGAAACACCATATATTTT. Amino acid sequence: CASSVACGTGGFGNTIYF.

The V and J genes are TRBV4-3 and TRBJ1-2; D unresolved. V was shortened by 0 bases and J by 10 bases, with 24 bases between the two germline ends. CDR1 is LGHNA and CDR2 is YSLEER in the germline V gene. CDR3 length equals 17 residues. This chain's CDR3 is CASSQDKGQGIYVDYTF. The CDR3 DNA reads as TGCGCCAGCAGCCAAGATAAAGGGCAAGGGATCTATGTTGACTACACCTTC.

The chain carries TRBV19 and TRBJ2-3; D ambiguous. Deletions cut 4 bases from V and 6 bases from J, with 14 bases between. Germline-derived CDR1 and CDR2 are LNHDA and SQIVND (reference sequence). There are 14 residues in the CDR3. The CDR3 loop reads CASSTRLPKDTQYF. Written as DNA, the CDR3 is TGTGCCAGTAGTACGAGGCTACCAAAGGATACGCAGTATTTT. The complete variable domain, with remaining parts taken from reference TRBV19 and TRBJ2-3, reads DGGITQSPKYLFRKEGQNVTLSCEQNLNHDAMYWYRQDPGQGLRLIYYSQIVNDFQKGDIAEGYSVSREKKESFPLTVTSAQKNPTAFYLCASSTRLPKDTQYFGPGTRLTVL.

J is TRBJ1-5 and V is TRBV7-9; unclear D gene. Per germline, CDR1 SEHNR and CDR2 FQNEAQ (reference sequence). The CDR3 has 14 amino acids. Trimming removed 2 bases from V and 2 bases from J, with 7 bases in between. In nucleotides, the CDR3 is TGTGCCAGCAGCTTAAGGCCAGGCAATCAGCCCCAGCATTTT. It is translated as CASSLRPGNQPQHF.

The J gene is TRBJ1-4, the V gene TRBV6-5; maybe TRBD1 (5 bases). In germline, CDR1 is MNHEY, CDR2 SVGAGI. The CDR3 has 15 amino acids. Trimming removed 7 bases from V and 8 bases from J, with 20 bases in between. CDR3 residues: CASTTSGPRDEKLFF. The CDR3 DNA reads TGTGCCAGCACAACCTCCGGGCCCCGGGACGAAAAACTGTTTTTT.

This chain connects TRBV9 to TRBJ2-7; D possibly uses TRBD1 or TRBD2 (6 bases each). CDR1 is SGDLS, CDR2 YYNGEE, per germline. The CDR3 is 15 residues long. The V gene lost 0 bases and the J gene lost 4 bases, with 14 bases spanning the gap. The CDR3 region is CASSVAPGGEYEQYF. The CDR3 nucleotides are TGTGCCAGCAGCGTAGCTCCCGGGGGCGAGTACGAGCAGTACTTC.

The chain recombines TRBV4-3 with TRBJ1-6, with D possibly TRBD1 on 6 matching bases. This CDR3 region has 16 residues. V was shortened by 3 bases and J by 6 bases, with 15 bases between the two germline ends. CDR1 is LGHNA, CDR2 YSLEER, per germline. DNA of the CDR3: TGCGCCAGCAGCCAGGCCCAGGGGCAAGGTAATTCACCCCTCCACTTT. It codes for CASSQAQGQGNSPLHF.

The chain carries TRBV15 and TRBJ1-2; D not resolved. V lost 5 bases and J lost 3, with 16 bases in between. Germline V gives CDR1 LNHNV, CDR2 YYDKDF (reference sequence). This CDR3 has 15 residues. The CDR3 is CATSPLKGRYYGYTF. CDR3 bases: TGTGCCACCAGCCCCCTTAAAGGCAGGTACTATGGCTACACCTTC.

This chain connects TRBV28 to TRBJ2-2; no definite D call. V was pared by 2 bases and J by 5 bases, with 6 bases between. The CDR3 extends over 13 amino acids. CDR1 and CDR2 from the germline V gene are MDHEN and SYDVKM. The CDR3 DNA sequence: TGTGCCAGCAGTTTAAGGGTGACCGGGGAGCTGTTTTTT. The encoded protein is CASSLRVTGELFF.

V and J are TRBV7-2 and TRBJ2-3, with 11 nucleotides matching TRBD2. The CDR3 loop spans 17 amino acids. CDR1 and CDR2 (germline): SGHTA, FQGNSA. J gave up 4 bases and V 3 bases, and 9 bases lay outside the gene matches. For the CDR3, the DNA is TGTGCCAGCAGCTTGACTAGCGGGGCGCGAGAATCAGATACGCAGTATTTT. This gives the protein CASSLTSGARESDTQYF.

The J gene is TRBJ1-4, the V gene TRBV7-2; TRBD1 might be the D (6 bases). The V gene's germline CDR1 is SGHTA and CDR2 FQGNSA. CDR3 size: 17 residues. Trimming stripped 1 base from V and 1 base from J, with 13 bases between. The CDR3 sequence: CASSLDVTGRTNEKLFF. The CDR3 DNA sequence: TGTGCCAGCAGCTTAGACGTTACAGGGCGAACTAATGAAAAACTGTTTTTT.

The genes are TRBV11-2 and TRBJ1-1; D gene uncertain. V gave up 6 bases and J gave up 0 bases, with 17 bases separating them. Per the germline V gene, CDR1 is SGHAT and CDR2 is FQNNGV. The CDR3 runs to 16 residues. The CDR3 loop is CASSGNVLLMNTEAFF. DNA for the CDR3: TGTGCCAGCAGTGGGAATGTTCTCCTGATGAACACTGAAGCTTTCTTT.

The J gene is TRBJ1-5, the V gene TRBV5-6; 7 positions match TRBD1. Trimming at V came to 4 bases and at J to 0 bases, leaving 16 bases not matched to a gene. The V gene's germline CDR1 is SGHDT and CDR2 YYEEEE. This CDR3 spans 19 amino acids. Here the CDR3 DNA reads TGTGCCAGCAGCGCTCAAGGGACAGTACAACCAGATAGCAATCAGCCCCAGCATTTT. Its translation is CASSAQGTVQPDSNQPQHF. Based on the CDR3 plus reference TRBV5-6 and TRBJ1-5, the full variable domain is DAGVTQSPTHLIKTRGQQVTLRCSPKSGHDTVSWYQQALGQGPQFIFQYYEEEERQRGNFPDRFSGHQFPNYSSELNVNALLLGDSALYLCASSAQGTVQPDSNQPQHFGDGTRLSIL.

This chain uses TRBV4-3 with TRBJ2-2; D is undetermined. Trimming took off 1 base at V and 4 bases at J, with 10 bases between the two ends. There are 15 residues in the CDR3. Germline CDR1 is LGHNA and CDR2 is YSLEER. CDR3 bases: TGCGCCAGCAGCCAAGTTGCCAGATCCACCGGGGAGCTGTTTTTT. As protein: CASSQVARSTGELFF.

The chain's CDR3 is CAISSPPQGTSGNTIYF. The CDR3 nucleotides read TGTGCCATCAGTAGTCCGCCGCAGGGAACCTCTGGAAACACCATATATTTT. This chain links TRBV10-3 with TRBJ1-3; possible D gene TRBD1, 5 bases. The CDR3 length is 17 residues. V was cut by 5 bases and J by 0 bases, with 17 bases left in between. Per germline, CDR1 ENHRY and CDR2 SYGVKD.

The chain has TRBV14 and TRBJ1-3, with TRBD1 identical over 7 bases. The V and J ends lost 0 bases and 3 bases, in that order; junction bases with no gene match: 5. The CDR3 covers 16 residues. CDR1 and CDR2 (germline): SGHDN, FVKESK. Here the CDR3 reads CASSQDRTGLGNTIYF. The DNA for the CDR3 is TGTGCCAGCAGCCAAGATAGGACAGGCCTTGGAAACACCATATATTTT.